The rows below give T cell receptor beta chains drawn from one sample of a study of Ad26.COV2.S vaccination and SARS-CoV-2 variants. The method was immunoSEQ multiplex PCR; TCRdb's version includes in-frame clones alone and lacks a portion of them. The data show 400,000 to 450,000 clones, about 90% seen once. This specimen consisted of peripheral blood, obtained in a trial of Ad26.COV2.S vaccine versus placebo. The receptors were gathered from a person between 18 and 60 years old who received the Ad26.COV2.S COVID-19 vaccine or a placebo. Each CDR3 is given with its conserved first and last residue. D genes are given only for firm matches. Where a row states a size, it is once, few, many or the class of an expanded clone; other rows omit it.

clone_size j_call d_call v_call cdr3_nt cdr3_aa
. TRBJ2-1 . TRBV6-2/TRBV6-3 TGTGCCAGCAGTACTACCCGGGATACCCTCAATGAGCAGTTCTTC CASSTTRDTLNEQFF
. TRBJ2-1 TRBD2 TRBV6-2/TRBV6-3 TGTGCCAGCAGCCCTGGACTAGCGGGAGGGCCCAATGAGCAGTTCTTC CASSPGLAGGPNEQFF
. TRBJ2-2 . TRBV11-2 TGTGCCAGCAGCTTTGACGGAGGGCAGGACACCGGGGAGCTGTTTTTT CASSFDGGQDTGELFF
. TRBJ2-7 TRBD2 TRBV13 TGTGCCAGCAGCTTAGGGACTAGCGGCCCCTACGAGCAGTACTTC CASSLGTSGPYEQYF
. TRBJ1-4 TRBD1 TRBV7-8 TGTGCCAGCAGCTTAGCGACAGGGGAGGGTGAAAAACTGTTTTTT CASSLATGEGEKLFF
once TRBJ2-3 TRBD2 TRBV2 TGTGCCAGCAGTGAAGCTAGCGGGATGATTGCAGATACGCAGTATTTT CASSEASGMIADTQYF
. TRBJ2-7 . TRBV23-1 TGCGCCAGCAGTCAAGGCGCCGGAAGCTCCTACGAGCAGTACTTC CASSQGAGSSYEQYF
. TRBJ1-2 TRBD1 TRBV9 TGTGCCAGCAGCATAGGACAGGGAGGAGGCTATGGCTACACCTTC CASSIGQGGGYGYTF
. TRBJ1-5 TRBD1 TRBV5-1 TGCGCCAGCAGCTTGGAGGGACAGGGTCAGCCCCAGCATTTT CASSLEGQGQPQHF
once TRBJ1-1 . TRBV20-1 TGCAGTGCTAGTGAACCGGGTGGCACTGAAGCTTTCTTT CSASEPGGTEAFF